This T cell receptor (beta chain) was recovered during a study of CD8 T cells in Susac syndrome. Study results and caveats: The study recognized that its TCR sequencing and HLA analysis covered a relatively small number of individuals.

This clonotype was picked up a small number of times. The antigen is not known. The sequenced target, TCR beta, came from blood CD8+ and CD4+ T cells. RNA amounts of roughly 0.45 to 1 ug underwent reverse transcription with random hexamers. The CDR3 of TCR beta was amplified by immunoSEQ multiplex PCR across 54 Vbeta and 13 Jbeta. Each CDR3 protein is one row after TCRdb ran MiXCR on the immunoSEQ multiplex PCR reads. The sample holds about 71,000 distinct CDR3 sequences, 96% seen once. This CDR3 region has 12 residues. The germline gives CDR1 LGHDT, CDR2 YNNKEL (reference sequence). Trimming pared 3 bases from V and 7 bases from J, leaving 7 bases between.

The sequencing input was CD4+ T cells from PBMCs. V gene TRBV3-1 combines with J gene TRBJ1-5; D call uncertain. The TCR sequence derives from a human donor with multiple sclerosis. CDR3 amino acids: CASSQGGQPQHF. In nucleotides, the CDR3 is TGTGCCAGCAGCCAGGGCGGCCAGCCCCAGCATTTT.